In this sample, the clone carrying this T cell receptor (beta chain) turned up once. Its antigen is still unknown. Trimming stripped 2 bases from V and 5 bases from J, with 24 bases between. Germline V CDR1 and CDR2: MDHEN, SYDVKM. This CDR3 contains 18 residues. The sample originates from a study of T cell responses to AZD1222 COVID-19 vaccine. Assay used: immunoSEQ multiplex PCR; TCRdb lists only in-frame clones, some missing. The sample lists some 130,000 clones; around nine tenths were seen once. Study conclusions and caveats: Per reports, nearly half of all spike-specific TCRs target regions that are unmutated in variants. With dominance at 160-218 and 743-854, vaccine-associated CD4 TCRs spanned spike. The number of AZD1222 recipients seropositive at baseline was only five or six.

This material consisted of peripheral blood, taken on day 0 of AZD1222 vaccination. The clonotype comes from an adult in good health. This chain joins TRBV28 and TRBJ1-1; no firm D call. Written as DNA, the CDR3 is TGTGCCAGCAGTTTACCCTTGGGCAGGTACGTTTTTCCGACTGAAGCTTTCTTT. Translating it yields CASSLPLGRYVFPTEAFF.